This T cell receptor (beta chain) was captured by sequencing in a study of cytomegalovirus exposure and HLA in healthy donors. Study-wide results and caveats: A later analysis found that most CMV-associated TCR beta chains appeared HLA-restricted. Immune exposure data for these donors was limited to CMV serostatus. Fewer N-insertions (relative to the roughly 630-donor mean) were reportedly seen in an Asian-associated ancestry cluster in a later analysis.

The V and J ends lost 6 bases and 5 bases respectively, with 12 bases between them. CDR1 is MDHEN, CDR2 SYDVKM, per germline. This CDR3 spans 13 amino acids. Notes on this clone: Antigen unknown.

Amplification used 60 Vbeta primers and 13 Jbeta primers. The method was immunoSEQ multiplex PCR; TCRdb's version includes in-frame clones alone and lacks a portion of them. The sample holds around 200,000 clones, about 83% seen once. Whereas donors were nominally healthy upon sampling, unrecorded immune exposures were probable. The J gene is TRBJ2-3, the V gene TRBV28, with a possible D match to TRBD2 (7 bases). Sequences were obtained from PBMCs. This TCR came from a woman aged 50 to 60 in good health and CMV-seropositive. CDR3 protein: CASRGGGKDTQYF. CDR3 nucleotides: TGTGCCAGCAGAGGGGGGGGTAAAGATACGCAGTATTTT.